These T cell receptor beta chains were read from a single sample in a study of cytomegalovirus exposure and HLA in healthy donors. Libraries were prepared by immunoSEQ multiplex PCR; TCRdb keeps only in-frame clonotypes and omits some of them. The sample carries hundreds of thousands of clones, around 80% recorded once. The sequencing input was PBMCs. The receptors come from a boy aged 2 to 9 in good health and CMV-seronegative. CDR3s include the opening cysteine and the closing phenylalanine or tryptophan.

V gene | CDR3 protein
TRBV6-4 | CASSEVGGGETQYF
TRBV9 | CASSVGREGQPQHF
TRBV9 | CASSVGTGTEAFF
TRBV7-2 | CASSRLAGGPDTQYF
TRBV27 | CASRGAGRYYGYTF
TRBV7-8 | CASSFRQEDLYSYNEQFF
TRBV27 | CASSLSGPGQGNFNYGYTF
TRBV6-1 | CASSEMAGGYGYTF
TRBV5-6 | CASSLVSIEQYF
TRBV19 | CASASGVSSYEQYF